This T cell receptor beta chain originates from a study of blood T cell repertoires in COVID-19. On the study more broadly: Samples of COVID-19 (acute and convalescent) were obtained from the United States, Italy and Spain. T cells, B-cell-depleted T cells, or PBMCs supplied cDNA or gDNA.

Original data processing: The authors estimated nucleated cell counts from reference gene primer amplification. TCRdb's table, derived via immunoSEQ multiplex PCR, lists solely in-frame clones and lacks some. V, J and clone size reflect that table, while D and trimming were determined from the DNA. Here the sample spans 250,000 to 300,000 clones, around 88% being singletons. The CDR3 spans 15 residues. Trimming shortened V by 1 base and J by 7 bases, and 17 bases separated the two germline ends. Germline V gene sequence: CDR1 SGHNT, CDR2 YYREEE (reference sequence). V and J are TRBV5-4 and TRBJ2-5; possibly TRBD2 for D (7 bases). Sequenced: peripheral blood. The TCR was taken from a man older than 75 with acute or convalescent COVID-19. The CDR3 region is CASSLRVGGPATQYF. CDR3 sequence (DNA): TGTGCCAGCAGCTTGCGCGTGGGGGGGCCCGCGACCCAGTACTTC.